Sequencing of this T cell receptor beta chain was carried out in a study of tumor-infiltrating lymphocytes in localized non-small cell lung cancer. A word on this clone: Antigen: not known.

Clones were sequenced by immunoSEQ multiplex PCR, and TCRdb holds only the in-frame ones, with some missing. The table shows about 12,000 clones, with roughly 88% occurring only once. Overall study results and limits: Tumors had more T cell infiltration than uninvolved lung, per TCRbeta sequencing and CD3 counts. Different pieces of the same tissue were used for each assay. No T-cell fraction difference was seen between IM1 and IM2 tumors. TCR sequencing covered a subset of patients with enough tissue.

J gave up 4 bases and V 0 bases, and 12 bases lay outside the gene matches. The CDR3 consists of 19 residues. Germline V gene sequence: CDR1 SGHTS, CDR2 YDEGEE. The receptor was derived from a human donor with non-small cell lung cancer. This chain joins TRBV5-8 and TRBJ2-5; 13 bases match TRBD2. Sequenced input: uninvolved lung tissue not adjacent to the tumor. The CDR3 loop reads CASSLAHGLAGAVRETQYF. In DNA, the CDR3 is TGTGCCAGCAGCTTGGCCCATGGACTAGCGGGAGCAGTTAGAGAGACCCAGTACTTC.